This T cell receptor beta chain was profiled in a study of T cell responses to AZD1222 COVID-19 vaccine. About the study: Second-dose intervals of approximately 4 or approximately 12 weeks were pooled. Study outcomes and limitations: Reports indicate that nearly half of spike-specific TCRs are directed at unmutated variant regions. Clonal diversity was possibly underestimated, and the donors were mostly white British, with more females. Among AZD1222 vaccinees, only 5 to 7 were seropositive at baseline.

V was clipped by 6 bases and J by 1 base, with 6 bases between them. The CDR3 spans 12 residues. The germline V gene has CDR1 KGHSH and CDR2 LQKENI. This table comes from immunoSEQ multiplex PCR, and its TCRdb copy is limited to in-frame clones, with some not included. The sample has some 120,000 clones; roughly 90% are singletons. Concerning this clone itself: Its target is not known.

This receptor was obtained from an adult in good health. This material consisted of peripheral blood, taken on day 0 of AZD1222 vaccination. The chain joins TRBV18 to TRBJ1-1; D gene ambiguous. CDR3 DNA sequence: TGTGCCAGCTCGCGGGGGAACACTGAAGCTTTCTTT. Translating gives CASSRGNTEAFF.